Below are 28 T cell receptor beta chains sequenced from a single sample in a study of T-cell memory formation after mild COVID-19 (TCRdb year 2021). The library was built by means of 5' RACE. Instrument on record: Illumina NovaSeq 6000. TCRdb ran its own pipeline on the public reads, namely fastp trimming at Q25 and MiXCR clone calling, and kept in-frame beta chains. Entries are consolidated by CDR3 protein sequence, retaining the most common genes and DNA. The sample records 500,000 to 600,000 distinct CDR3 sequences, 15% to 20% of which are singletons. Around 12% of the sample goes to the ten largest clones. Sample: PBMCs or a T cell subset sorted from them (not recorded which). All receptors come from an adult woman who had mild COVID-19 (a few samples of this study predate the infection). The sample titles of this study are shuffled in the database, so cell type and time point are left out; the donor was told from shared clones.

This clonotype has only a few counts. The chain links TRBV5-1 to TRBJ1-2, with D unresolved. Germline CDR1 SGHRS, CDR2 YFSETQ. Trimming took off 3 bases at V and 1 base at J, with 7 bases between the two ends. The length of the CDR3 is 13 residues. CDR3 coding DNA: TGCGCCAGCAGCTCGACCGATAACTATGGCTACACCTTC. Translation gives CASSSTDNYGYTF.

This chain joins TRBV3-1 and TRBJ2-4; tentatively, D is TRBD2 (5 bases). Germline V gene data show CDR1 as LGHDT and CDR2 as YNNKEL (reference sequence). V gave up 4 bases and J gave up 6 bases, with 13 bases separating them. The CDR3 runs to 14 residues. The CDR3 protein is CASSPMPRGNIQYF. The CDR3 coding sequence is TGTGCCAGCAGCCCCATGCCACGGGGAAACATTCAGTACTTC.

Only a few counts were recorded for this clonotype. At one of its ends the junction is not consistent with the germline gene, which may arise from a read error. This chain joins TRBV20-1 and TRBJ2-7; 9 bases line up with TRBD2. The V gene's germline CDR1 is DFQATT and CDR2 SNEGSKA (reference sequence). The CDR3 loop spans 13 amino acids. The CDR3 DNA is TGCAGTGCTAGAGACCCCCCGCTAGCGGGACCTTGCTTC. Translation gives CSARDPPLAGPCF.

This clonotype was observed many times. The gene calls are TRBV20-1 and TRBJ1-2, with D uncertain. Trimming took 5 bases from V and 5 from J, leaving 18 bases between them. This CDR3 is built from 14 residues. Germline CDR1 is DFQATT and CDR2 is SNEGSKA (reference sequence). Written as DNA, the CDR3 is TGCAGTGCTCTCGGACCTCCGCCCGTTTATGGCTACACCTTC. This translates into CSALGPPPVYGYTF.

This clonotype came up a few times. This rearrangement joins TRBV7-6 to TRBJ2-2, with D unresolved. This CDR3 contains 14 residues. CDR1 SGHVS and CDR2 FNYEAQ come from the germline V gene. V lost 4 bases and J 7 bases, leaving 13 bases between the germline ends. The CDR3 here is CASSSQDGVGELFF. In DNA, the CDR3 is TGTGCCAGCAGCTCCCAGGATGGGGTCGGGGAGCTGTTTTTT.

V and J are TRBV19 and TRBJ1-2; D might be TRBD1 (5 bases). This CDR3 region has 14 residues. Trimming removed 2 bases at V and 4 bases at J, with 11 bases between. The germline gives CDR1 LNHDA, CDR2 SQIVND (reference sequence). As DNA, the CDR3 is TGTGCCAGTAGTATACCGGGACGGGCCTATGGCTACACCTTC. Protein sequence: CASSIPGRAYGYTF.

This rearrangement joins TRBV7-2 to TRBJ1-6; a weak D match, TRBD1 (5 bases). The CDR3 is 15 residues long. The V gene's germline CDR1 is SGHTA and CDR2 FQGNSA. Deletions cut 1 base from V and 9 bases from J, with 13 bases between. In DNA, the CDR3 is TGTGCCAGCAGCTTAGGTGGGCAGAGGGGTTCACCCCTCCACTTT. It codes for CASSLGGQRGSPLHF.

This clonotype has a handful of counts. This chain uses TRBV18 with TRBJ2-5; perhaps TRBD2 as D (5 bases). The CDR3 has 14 amino acids. The germline gives CDR1 KGHSH, CDR2 LQKENI. Trimming left V 6 bases short and J 7 bases short, with 18 bases between. CDR3 sequence reads: CASSFRGSDGTQYF. In DNA, the CDR3 is TGTGCCAGCTCCTTCCGCGGTAGCGATGGGACCCAGTACTTC.

CDR3 residues: CASSPLAGIPYEQYF. CDR3 nucleotides: TGCGCCAGCAGCCCACTAGCGGGGATCCCCTACGAGCAGTACTTC. The chain recombines TRBV4-1 with TRBJ2-7; 10 nucleotides line up with TRBD2. V dropped 4 bases and J dropped 2; count of bases not matched to a gene: 5. Germline lookup yields CDR1 MGHRA and CDR2 YSYEKL. CDR3 length: 15 residues.

This clonotype was recorded a few times. The rearrangement links TRBV25-1 to TRBJ1-6; D gene unclear. CDR3 length: 15 amino acids. The germline V gene has CDR1 MGHDK and CDR2 SYGVNS. Trimming left V 1 base short and J 6 bases short, with 10 bases between. The CDR3 reads CASSESVKGNSPLHF. The CDR3 bases are TGTGCCAGCAGTGAATCCGTAAAGGGTAATTCACCCCTCCACTTT.

CDR3 sequence reads: CASSPPIDPAQYF. In DNA, the CDR3 is TGTGCCAGCAGTCCCCCCATCGATCCTGCCCAGTACTTC. The rearrangement links TRBV12-3 or TRBV12-4 to TRBJ2-5; D not resolved. The CDR3 contains 13 residues. V lost 5 bases, J lost 9 bases, and 16 bases lay in between.

This clonotype has only a few counts. CDR3 sequence reads: CASSFAGSSYEQYF. In DNA form, the CDR3 reads TGTGCCAGCAGCTTTGCTGGGAGCTCCTACGAGCAGTACTTC. V gene TRBV27 combines with J gene TRBJ2-7; D may be TRBD2 (5 bases). The CDR3 is 14 residues long. V was pared by 6 bases and J by 0 bases, with 12 bases between. CDR1 is MNHEY, CDR2 SMNVEV, per germline (reference sequence).

The J gene is TRBJ1-2, the V gene TRBV2; TRBD1 might be the D (6 bases). V was clipped by 4 bases and J by 4 bases, with 16 bases between them. The CDR3 has 15 amino acids. The germline CDR1 and CDR2 sequences are SNHLY and FYNNEI. CDR3 nucleotide sequence: TGTGCCAGCAGTGTTACAGGGAAGAAAGCCTATGGCTACACCTTC. It encodes CASSVTGKKAYGYTF.

This clonotype was detected only a few times. The chain employs TRBV6-4 and TRBJ2-3, with TRBD2 matching over 8 bases. The CDR3 is 16 residues long. Germline V gene data show CDR1 as MRHNA and CDR2 as SNTAGT. The J segment lost 0 bases and the V segment lost 0 bases, leaving 2 bases of the junction unmatched. CDR3 in amino acids: CASSDSASGSTDTQYF. CDR3 DNA: TGTGCCAGCAGTGACTCGGCTAGCGGGAGCACAGATACGCAGTATTTT.

A few counts support this clonotype. The chain links TRBV4-3 to TRBJ2-7; 7 positions agree with TRBD1. The ends lost 4 bases at V and 4 bases at J; junction bases unmatched: 7. The CDR3 has 14 amino acids. Germline V gives CDR1 LGHNA, CDR2 YSLEER. CDR3 DNA: TGCGCCAGCAGCCCCGGGACAGAGCCATACGAGCAGTACTTC. Translating gives CASSPGTEPYEQYF.

In this sample, this clonotype turned up a few times. This chain uses TRBV29-1 with TRBJ2-2; D unclear. CDR1 is SQVTM and CDR2 is ANQGSEA in the germline V gene. The CDR3 is 12 amino acids. V gave up 5 bases and J gave up 4 bases, with 8 bases separating them. The CDR3 spells CSVWGSTGELFF. The CDR3 DNA reads TGCAGCGTTTGGGGTAGCACCGGGGAGCTGTTTTTT.

This clonotype came up a few times. The chain has TRBV12-3 or TRBV12-4 and TRBJ1-1, with a possible D match to TRBD1 (6 bases). V lost 6 bases and J 1 base, leaving 12 bases between the germline ends. The CDR3 totals 14 residues. In DNA, the CDR3 is TGTGCCAGCAGGGTCGGACAGAGGAACACTGAAGCTTTCTTT. This translates into CASRVGQRNTEAFF.

The CDR3 coding sequence is TGTGCCAGCAGCCAAGCGTGGGACAGACGCAATGAGCAGTTCTTC. It encodes CASSQAWDRRNEQFF. The chain is built from TRBV4-2 and TRBJ2-1; 7 nucleotides match TRBD1. Per germline, CDR1 LGHNA and CDR2 YNFKEQ. V dropped 1 base and J dropped 6; count of bases not matched to a gene: 6. This CDR3 region has 15 residues.

This clonotype was counted ten times or more. V and J are TRBV4-2 and TRBJ2-3; D gene uncertain. The V gene lost 0 bases and the J gene lost 10 bases, with 11 bases spanning the gap. The CDR3 covers 13 residues. Germline CDR1 LGHNA, CDR2 YNFKEQ. The CDR3 region has the DNA TGTGCCAGCAGCCAAGATGTATTGGACGCGCAGTATTTT. As protein: CASSQDVLDAQYF.

This clonotype was seen only a few times. The V call is TRBV10-3, the J call TRBJ1-5; D call uncertain. V lost 7 bases and J lost 5, with 12 bases in between. Per germline, CDR1 ENHRY and CDR2 SYGVKD. This CDR3 comprises 13 residues. In DNA form, the CDR3 reads TGTGCCATCAAGCAGGTAGTGGATCAGCCCCAGCATTTT. Translated: CAIKQVVDQPQHF.

This clonotype was counted only a few times. The genes are TRBV7-3 and TRBJ2-1; tentative D call: TRBD1 (6 bases). V was clipped by 6 bases and J by 6 bases, with 15 bases between them. Per germline, CDR1 SGHTA and CDR2 FQGTGA. The CDR3 has 14 amino acids. The CDR3 sequence: CASSPGHESNEQFF. DNA of the CDR3: TGTGCCAGCAGTCCGGGACACGAATCCAATGAGCAGTTCTTC.

The chain combines TRBV14 with TRBJ2-1; D might be TRBD2 (8 bases). The V end was cut by 6 bases, the J end by 2 bases, with 17 bases between. The germline V gene encodes CDR1 SGHDN and CDR2 FVKESK. This CDR3 is built from 16 residues. CDR3 region: CASSPQGRGAYNEQFF. The CDR3 DNA is TGTGCCAGCAGTCCACAGGGGCGGGGGGCCTACAATGAGCAGTTCTTC.

V is TRBV24-1 and J is TRBJ2-7; D might be TRBD2 (6 bases). The CDR3 loop spans 13 amino acids. Trimming removed 5 bases from V and 5 bases from J, with 12 bases in between. CDR1 and CDR2 (germline): KGHDR, SFDVKD. This CDR3 reads CATSGLGAHEQYF. CDR3 DNA: TGTGCCACCAGTGGACTAGGGGCCCACGAGCAGTACTTC.

The chain links TRBV3-1 to TRBJ1-1; perhaps TRBD1 as D (5 bases). The germline CDR1 and CDR2 sequences are LGHDT and YNNKEL (reference sequence). Trimming removed 0 bases at V and 8 bases at J, with 10 bases between. The CDR3 contains 13 residues. The CDR3: CASSQDWGPEAFF. The CDR3 bases are TGTGCCAGCAGCCAAGATTGGGGCCCAGAAGCTTTCTTT.

The J gene is TRBJ2-5, the V gene TRBV11-3; 7 positions agree with TRBD1. CDR1 and CDR2 from the germline V gene are SGHNT and YENEEA. The V and J ends lost 5 bases and 2 bases, in that order; junction bases with no gene match: 8. The CDR3 has 15 amino acids. In nucleotides, the CDR3 is TGTGCCAGCAGCCGGGATTGGGACAGACAAGAGACCCAGTACTTC. Residues: CASSRDWDRQETQYF.

The CDR3 protein is CASSRKKNTEAFF. The CDR3 nucleotides read TGTGCCAGCAGCCGAAAGAAGAACACTGAAGCTTTCTTT. V gene TRBV3-1 combines with J gene TRBJ1-1; no reliable D call. The germline gives CDR1 LGHDT, CDR2 YNNKEL (reference sequence). The CDR3 loop spans 13 amino acids. Trimming pared 4 bases from V and 1 base from J, leaving 7 bases between.

This clonotype appeared once. The gene calls are TRBV6-6 and TRBJ1-6; D is unclear. The CDR3 extends over 15 amino acids. CDR1 is MNHNY, CDR2 SVGAGI, per germline (reference sequence). Trimming removed 6 bases at V and 1 base at J, with 10 bases between. CDR3 DNA: TGTGCCAGCAGCCTTACAAGATCCTATAATTCACCCCTCCACTTT. Translating gives CASSLTRSYNSPLHF.

The CDR3 spells CASSLGASGLTDTQYF. In DNA form, the CDR3 reads TGTGCCAGCAGCTTAGGCGCTAGCGGGCTTACAGATACGCAGTATTTT. The J gene is TRBJ2-3, the V gene TRBV11-2; 8 bases match TRBD2. The CDR3 has 16 residues. The V gene end was trimmed by 1 base and the J gene end by 3 bases; junction bases not matched to a gene: 6. Germline CDR1 and CDR2: SGHAT and FQNNGV.